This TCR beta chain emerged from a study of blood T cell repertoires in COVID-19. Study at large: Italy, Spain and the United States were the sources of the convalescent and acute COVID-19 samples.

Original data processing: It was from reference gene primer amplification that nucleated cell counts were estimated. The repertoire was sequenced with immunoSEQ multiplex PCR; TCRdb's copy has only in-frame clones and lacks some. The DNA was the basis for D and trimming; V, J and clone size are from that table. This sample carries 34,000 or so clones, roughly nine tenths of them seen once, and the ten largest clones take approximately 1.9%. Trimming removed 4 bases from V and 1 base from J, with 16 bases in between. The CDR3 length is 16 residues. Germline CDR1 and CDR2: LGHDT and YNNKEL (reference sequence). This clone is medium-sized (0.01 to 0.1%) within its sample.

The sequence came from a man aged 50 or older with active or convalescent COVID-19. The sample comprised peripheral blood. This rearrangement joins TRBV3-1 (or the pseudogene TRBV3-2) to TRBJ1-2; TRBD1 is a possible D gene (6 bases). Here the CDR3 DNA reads TGTGCCAGCAGCCCCTCGGGGGGGGGCGGTAACTATGGCTACACCTTC. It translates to CASSPSGGGGNYGYTF.